Below are 29 T cell receptor beta chains sequenced from a single sample in a study of T-cell reconstitution after alpha-beta-depleted transplantation in children. Study conclusions and caveats: From newly produced T cells came most of the T-cell counts and diversity one year after transplant.

The TCRbeta library incorporated unique molecular identifiers. TCRdb independently ran MiXCR on the PCR reads; one entry per CDR3 protein. The sample carries some 300,000 distinct CDR3 sequences, just over 7.5% recorded once. No antigen has been assigned to these receptors. The source was peripheral blood, collected 360 days after TCRalphabeta/CD19-depleted stem cell transplant. The receptors stem from a female patient aged 2-15 years who had a stem cell transplant for Fanconi anemia, so the T cells may come from the graft donor.

This clonotype was found many times. The chain employs TRBV5-1 and TRBJ1-2; D is unresolved. The CDR3 contains 17 residues. Trimming removed 0 bases at V and 8 bases at J, with 23 bases between. CDR1 is SGHRS and CDR2 is YFSETQ in the germline V gene. Written as DNA, the CDR3 is TGCGCCAGCAGCTTGGGAGTTCATCCAACGGACTATAGAGGCTACACCTTC. As protein: CASSLGVHPTDYRGYTF. The whole variable domain, remainder taken from reference TRBV5-1 and TRBJ1-2, is KAGVTQTPRYLIKTRGQQVTLSCSPISGHRSVSWYQQTPGQGLQFLFEYFSETQRNKGNFPGRFSGRQFSNSRSEMNVSTLELGDSALYLCASSLGVHPTDYRGYTFGSGTRLTVV.

The rearrangement links TRBV18 to TRBJ2-7, with D unclear. Trimming took off 4 bases at V and 7 bases at J, with 14 bases between the two ends. This CDR3 has 13 amino acids. Per germline, CDR1 KGHSH and CDR2 LQKENI. The CDR3 loop reads CASSLGWIGEQYV. The DNA for the CDR3 is TGTGCCAGCTCACTCGGCTGGATCGGGGAGCAGTACGTC.

This clonotype was found many times. J is TRBJ2-2 and V is TRBV9; 8 bases line up with TRBD2. V lost 3 bases to trimming and J lost 1 base; unmatched junction nucleotides: 2. Germline V gene data show CDR1 as SGDLS and CDR2 as YYNGEE. CDR3 length: 15 amino acids. The CDR3 sequence is CASSALAGNTGELFF. The DNA for the CDR3 is TGTGCCAGCAGCGCGCTAGCGGGGAACACCGGGGAGCTGTTTTTT.

The chain employs TRBV27 and TRBJ2-3, with 8 bases matching TRBD2. The CDR3 runs to 12 residues. Germline values: CDR1 MNHEY, CDR2 SMNVEV (reference sequence). The junction had 3 bases not matched to a gene; V was cut back by 6 bases and J by 7 bases. Here the CDR3 reads CASSGTRNTQYF. CDR3 coding DNA: TGTGCCAGCAGCGGGACTAGGAATACGCAGTATTTT.

This clonotype was counted ten times or more. This rearrangement joins TRBV15 to TRBJ1-2; D ambiguous. Trimming took off 1 base at V and 4 bases at J, with 10 bases between the two ends. The germline V gene has CDR1 LNHNV and CDR2 YYDKDF (reference sequence). The CDR3 length is 14 residues. The CDR3 nucleotides read TGTGCCACCAGCAGAGCTTCGCCGATCTATGGCTACACCTTC. It encodes CATSRASPIYGYTF.

This chain connects TRBV11-2 to TRBJ1-6; D possibly corresponds to TRBD1 (5 bases). Germline CDR1 and CDR2: SGHAT and FQNNGV. CDR3 size: 14 residues. The germline V and J ends were trimmed by 1 base and 9 bases, with 10 bases remaining between them. The CDR3 nucleotides are TGTGCCAGCAGCTTAGCCAGGGCATCTTCACCCCTCCACTTT. This translates into CASSLARASSPLHF.

This clonotype appeared many times. The chain combines TRBV10-3 with TRBJ2-5; 11 bases align to TRBD2. CDR3 length equals 15 residues. The V segment lost 6 bases and the J segment 3 bases; nucleotides outside the gene matches: 6. Germline V gene data show CDR1 as ENHRY and CDR2 as SYGVKD. CDR3 residues: CAIRLAGGLEETQYF. DNA of the CDR3: TGTGCCATCAGGCTAGCGGGGGGTTTGGAAGAGACCCAGTACTTC.

J is TRBJ2-3 and V is TRBV7-3; the D call may be TRBD1 or TRBD2 (6 bases each). CDR3 length: 14 amino acids. The germline gives CDR1 SGHTA, CDR2 FQGTGA. Trimming removed 5 bases from V and 4 bases from J, with 13 bases in between. This CDR3 is CASSPVGGADTQYF. As DNA, the CDR3 is TGTGCCAGCAGCCCAGTGGGGGGCGCAGATACGCAGTATTTT.

Of note for this clonotype: A read error may explain this, as a much larger clone is one base away. The chain uses TRBV5-1 and TRBJ2-2; D might be TRBD2 (5 bases). The CDR3 is 13 residues long. CDR1 SGHRS and CDR2 YFSETQ come from the germline V gene. This CDR3 reads CASGPGNTWELFF. The CDR3 nucleotides read TGCGCCAGCGGCCCGGGGAACACCTGGGAGCTGTTTTTT.

In its sample, this clonotype was seen many times. J is TRBJ2-3 and V is TRBV20-1; 15 bases are a match to TRBD2. Germline-derived CDR1 and CDR2 are DFQATT and SNEGSKA (reference sequence). V shed 6 bases and J 2 bases; nucleotides not matched to a gene: 6. The CDR3 has 16 residues. The CDR3 bases are TGCAGTGCCAGGACTAGCGGGGGGGCAACCACAGATACGCAGTATTTT. This codes for CSARTSGGATTDTQYF.

This clonotype was seen at least ten times. The gene calls are TRBV29-1 and TRBJ1-1; 8 bases line up with TRBD1. Germline CDR1 reads SQVTM; CDR2 reads ANQGSEA. The CDR3 is 12 residues long. J gave up 1 base and V 7 bases, and 2 bases lay outside the gene matches. The CDR3 DNA reads TGCAGCGCCCAGGGGGCGAACACTGAAGCTTTCTTT. Its protein is CSAQGANTEAFF.

This clonotype occurred a few times. The rearrangement joins TRBV4-2 to TRBJ1-2; 8 positions agree with TRBD1. CDR1 is LGHNA, CDR2 YNFKEQ, per germline. The CDR3 spans 15 residues. V lost 8 bases and J lost 4; bases outside the gene matches: 12. The CDR3 reads CASGPPGQDLYGYTF. The DNA of the CDR3 is TGTGCCAGCGGACCACCGGGACAGGACCTCTATGGCTACACCTTC.

This clonotype appeared many times. This chain links TRBV6-2 or TRBV6-3 with TRBJ1-5; TRBD1 matches at 7 bases. Germline values: CDR1 MNHEY, CDR2 SVGEGT. Trimming removed 7 bases from V and 2 bases from J; junction bases left unmatched: 8. The CDR3 length is 15 residues. DNA for the CDR3: TGTGCCAGCACCCCAGGGGGGGGACGCAATCAGCCCCAGCATTTT. Translation gives CASTPGGGRNQPQHF.

This clonotype has a count of ten or more. This chain links TRBV6-2 or TRBV6-3 with TRBJ2-4; a weak D match, TRBD1 (6 bases). The germline gives CDR1 MNHEY, CDR2 SVGEGT. V was clipped by 2 bases and J by 9 bases, with 11 bases between them. The CDR3 extends over 13 amino acids. CDR3 region: CASSYGGPIIQYF. The CDR3 coding sequence is TGTGCCAGCAGTTACGGGGGCCCAATCATTCAGTACTTC.

This clonotype has a count of ten or more. V gene TRBV25-1 combines with J gene TRBJ2-6, with D possibly matching TRBD1 (5 bases). Germline-derived CDR1 and CDR2 are MGHDK and SYGVNS. Trimming left V 6 bases short and J 2 bases short, with 5 bases between. This CDR3 comprises 13 residues. Here the CDR3 reads CASRGPGANVLTF. The CDR3, as DNA: TGTGCCAGCAGGGGGCCTGGGGCCAACGTCCTGACTTTC.

This clonotype was recorded a few times. V gene TRBV7-2 combines with J gene TRBJ2-7; the D is unclear. The CDR3 length is 16 residues. Germline V gene sequence: CDR1 SGHTA, CDR2 FQGNSA. Trimming took 5 bases from V and 2 from J, leaving 19 bases between them. For the CDR3, the DNA is TGTGCCAGCAGCCCCCCCCGCTCCCCCAGGACCTACGAGCAGTACTTC. Residues: CASSPPRSPRTYEQYF.

In this sample, this clonotype turned up a few times. V usage is TRBV19 and J usage is TRBJ1-2; D may be TRBD1 (5 bases). This CDR3 is 15 amino acids long. The germline V gene has CDR1 LNHDA and CDR2 SQIVND (reference sequence). V lost 7 bases, J lost 2 bases, and 17 bases lay in between. The CDR3 spells CASTASVQDNYGYTF. In DNA, the CDR3 is TGTGCCAGTACCGCTAGTGTACAGGACAACTATGGCTACACCTTC.

There are many counts of this clonotype. The rearrangement links TRBV5-1 to TRBJ2-3; D is possibly TRBD2 (5 bases). The CDR3 runs 11 residues. V lost 8 bases to trimming and J lost 5 bases, with 9 bases between them. Germline loops: CDR1 SGHRS, CDR2 YFSETQ. The CDR3 reads CASFEGDTQYF. As DNA, the CDR3 is TGCGCCAGTTTTGAGGGAGATACGCAGTATTTT.

The chain recombines TRBV9 with TRBJ2-2; 10 positions match TRBD2. Germline CDR1 reads SGDLS; CDR2 reads YYNGEE. J was trimmed by 5 bases and V by 2 bases; bases with no gene match: 9. The CDR3 is 17 residues long. CDR3 loop: CASSVRAGGPQTGELFF. CDR3 bases: TGTGCCAGCAGCGTCAGAGCGGGGGGGCCGCAAACCGGGGAGCTGTTTTTT.

There are a few counts of this clonotype. CDR3 sequence: CASSRELSTDTQYF. CDR3 coding DNA: TGCGCCAGCAGCCGAGAACTATCCACAGATACGCAGTATTTT. The rearrangement uses TRBV4-1 and TRBJ2-3; D unclear. Trimming shortened V by 4 bases and J by 2 bases, and 10 bases separated the two germline ends. The CDR3 runs to 14 residues. Germline assignment: CDR1 MGHRA and CDR2 YSYEKL.

This clonotype has ten or more counts. The chain has TRBV2 and TRBJ1-5; D may be TRBD1 (5 bases). The germline V gene encodes CDR1 SNHLY and CDR2 FYNNEI. This CDR3 region has 12 residues. V lost 6 bases and J lost 5, with 8 bases in between. CDR3 nucleotides: TGTGCCAGCAGCGGGGACGATCAGCCCCAGCATTTT. Its translation is CASSGDDQPQHF.

The chain links TRBV2 to TRBJ1-6, with TRBD1 matching 9 bases. CDR1 is SNHLY, CDR2 FYNNEI, per germline. Losses at the gene ends were 7 bases for V and 9 bases for J; bases not matched to a gene: 7. This CDR3 is built from 14 residues. In DNA form, the CDR3 reads TGTGCCAGCATCTACAGGGGGCAGGGTTCACCCCTCCACTTT. Translating it yields CASIYRGQGSPLHF.

There are many counts of this clonotype. V usage is TRBV13 and J usage is TRBJ2-1; 7 bases are shared with TRBD2. This CDR3 spans 14 amino acids. The germline V gene encodes CDR1 PRHDT and CDR2 FYEKMQ (reference sequence). With V trimmed by 6 bases and J by 7 bases, 9 bases remained unmatched. The CDR3 coding sequence is TGTGCCAGCAGGGGAGGGGAGCTTCGGAATGAGCAGTTCTTC. Amino acid sequence: CASRGGELRNEQFF.

This clonotype was picked up a small number of times. The chain employs TRBV6-4 and TRBJ2-2; D may be TRBD2 (7 bases). Between the trimmed V and J ends, which lost 8 bases and 0 bases, there was a span of 25 bases. Germline values: CDR1 MRHNA, CDR2 SNTAGT. The CDR3 covers 19 residues. CDR3 residues: CASRPVTSGEGANTGELFF. The CDR3 DNA sequence: TGTGCCAGCCGACCCGTTACCTCGGGGGAGGGGGCGAACACCGGGGAGCTGTTTTTT.

This clonotype was counted many times. The J gene is TRBJ2-3, the V gene TRBV20-1, with D maybe TRBD2 (5 bases). There are 15 residues in the CDR3. Trimming cost V 0 bases and J 8 bases, with 18 bases left between them. Germline V gives CDR1 DFQATT, CDR2 SNEGSKA (reference sequence). DNA of the CDR3: TGCAGTGCTAGAGACCTAGCCTCCCCGGCCGCTACGCAGTATTTT. As protein: CSARDLASPAATQYF.

This clonotype came up many times. V gene TRBV7-2 combines with J gene TRBJ2-5; unclear D gene. This CDR3 region has 11 residues. Between the trimmed V and J ends, which lost 7 bases and 3 bases, there was a span of 6 bases. From germline, CDR1 is SGHTA and CDR2 FQGNSA. The CDR3 DNA is TGTGCCAGCACCCTGAAAGAGACCCAGTACTTC. Amino acid sequence: CASTLKETQYF. The variable domain in full, with the rest retrieved from reference TRBV7-2 and TRBJ2-5, is GAGVSQSPSNKVTEKGKDVELRCDPISGHTALYWYRQSLGQGLEFLIYFQGNSAPDKSGLPSDRFSAERTGGSVSTLTIQRTQQEDSAVYLCASTLKETQYFGPGTRLLVL.

This clonotype occurred many times. The chain carries TRBV29-1 and TRBJ2-6, with 10 bases fitting TRBD1. This CDR3 spans 18 amino acids. CDR1 and CDR2 (germline): SQVTM, ANQGSEA. The junction had 7 bases not matched to a gene; V was cut back by 0 bases and J by 2 bases. DNA of the CDR3: TGCAGCGTTGAAGACCCGACAGGGGGCCCTCCTGGGGCCAACGTCCTGACTTTC. Amino acid sequence: CSVEDPTGGPPGANVLTF.

This clonotype showed up just a few times. CDR3 coding DNA: TGTGCCAGCAGTTCACTAGCGGGGGACTACAATGAGCAGTTCTTC. This translates into CASSSLAGDYNEQFF. V usage is TRBV6-2 or TRBV6-3 and J usage is TRBJ2-1, with 11 bases matching TRBD2. The junction had 2 bases not matched to a gene; V was cut back by 4 bases and J by 3 bases. The CDR3 runs to 15 residues. In germline, CDR1 is MNHEY, CDR2 SVGEGT.

This clonotype was seen a handful of times. V is TRBV27 and J is TRBJ1-1; D possibly corresponds to TRBD1 (6 bases). Trimming removed 5 bases at V and 0 bases at J, with 25 bases between. Germline lookup yields CDR1 MNHEY and CDR2 SMNVEV (reference sequence). This CDR3 has 19 residues. The CDR3 sequence is CASSNPGKGGIIMNTEAFF. CDR3 nucleotides: TGTGCCAGCAGTAATCCCGGTAAGGGGGGGATTATCATGAACACTGAAGCTTTCTTT.